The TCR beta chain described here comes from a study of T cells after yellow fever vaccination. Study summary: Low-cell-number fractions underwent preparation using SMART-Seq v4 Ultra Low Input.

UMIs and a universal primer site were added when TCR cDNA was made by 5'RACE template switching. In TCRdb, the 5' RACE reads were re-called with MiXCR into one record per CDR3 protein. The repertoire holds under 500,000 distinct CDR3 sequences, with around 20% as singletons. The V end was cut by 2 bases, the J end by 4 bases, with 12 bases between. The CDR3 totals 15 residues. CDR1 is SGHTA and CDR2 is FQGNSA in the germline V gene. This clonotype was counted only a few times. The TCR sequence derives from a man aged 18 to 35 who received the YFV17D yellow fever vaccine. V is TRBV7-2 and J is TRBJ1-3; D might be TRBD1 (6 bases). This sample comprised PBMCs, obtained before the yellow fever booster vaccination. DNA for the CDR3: TGTGCCAGCAGCTTAAATGCGGGGGGCGGAAACACCATATATTTT. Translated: CASSLNAGGGNTIYF.